Following are 21 T cell receptor beta chains from one sample sequenced in a study of CD8+ T cells in alopecia areata. Treatment specified: oral pan-JAK inhibitor, 5-10 mg twice daily. RNA was extracted and reverse transcribed into cDNA as the sequencing template. Here immunoSEQ multiplex PCR was the method, and the copy in TCRdb shows in-frame clones only, minus some. This repertoire shows over 150,000 clones, more than 55% found once; its top ten account for roughly 0.71%. Specimen: CD4+ T cells sorted from blood, collected at week 4, from a patient treated with tofacitinib. The receptors originated from a human donor with alopecia areata.

The V and J genes are TRBV25-1 and TRBJ2-7, with 7 positions matching TRBD1. After removal of 7 bases from V and 6 bases from J, the junction contained 15 bases not matched to a gene. The CDR3 length is 15 residues. Germline CDR1 is MGHDK and CDR2 is SYGVNS. CDR3 sequence: CASTPGGQPGSEQYF. CDR3 DNA sequence: TGTGCCAGCACCCCAGGGGGACAACCTGGGAGCGAGCAGTACTTC.

This clone was picked up one time. The chain employs TRBV18 and TRBJ2-6; D is unclear. The germline V gene has CDR1 KGHSH and CDR2 LQKENI. Trimming stripped 1 base from V and 0 bases from J, with 7 bases between. The CDR3 has 16 residues. CDR3 nucleotides: TGTGCCAGCTCACCACGGGCTGACTCTGGGGCCAACGTCCTGACTTTC. Residues: CASSPRADSGANVLTF.

This sequence joins TRBV29-1 and TRBJ2-5; tentatively, D is TRBD1 (6 bases). V lost 4 bases and J 4 bases, leaving 16 bases between the germline ends. The CDR3 runs to 14 residues. Germline values: CDR1 SQVTM, CDR2 ANQGSEA. In DNA, the CDR3 is TGCAGCGTTGCCAGGACAGAAGGAATAGAGACCCAGTACTTC. This encodes CSVARTEGIETQYF.

This chain connects TRBV7-9 to TRBJ1-4; D is unresolved. This CDR3 has 11 residues. Deletions cut 5 bases from V and 6 bases from J, with 4 bases between. Germline CDR1 reads SEHNR; CDR2 reads FQNEAQ (reference sequence). The CDR3 DNA follows: TGTGCCAGCAGCCCACATGAAAAACTGTTTTTT. Amino acids: CASSPHEKLFF.

The chain joins TRBV6-5 to TRBJ1-2, with D hard to call. Trimming removed 7 bases at V and 6 bases at J, with 12 bases between. Germline-derived CDR1 and CDR2 are MNHEY and SVGAGI. The CDR3 runs to 12 residues. The CDR3 DNA is TGTGCCAGCATAGACTCTTTGGATGGCTACACCTTC. Translating gives CASIDSLDGYTF.

The chain couples TRBV29-1 to TRBJ2-7; unclear D gene. CDR3 length: 13 residues. CDR1 and CDR2 from the germline V gene are SQVTM and ANQGSEA. Trimming cost V 7 bases and J 0 bases, with 13 bases left between them. In DNA, the CDR3 is TGCAGCGCCGGGCAGGCAGTCTCCTACGAGCAGTACTTC. This translates into CSAGQAVSYEQYF.

The chain links TRBV2 to TRBJ1-2; TRBD1 aligns across 8 bases. The CDR3 is 14 amino acids. Germline loops: CDR1 SNHLY, CDR2 FYNNEI. V lost 4 bases and J lost 4; bases outside the gene matches: 5. DNA for the CDR3: TGTGCCAGCAGTGGACAGGGGAGAAGCTATGGCTACACCTTC. Protein product: CASSGQGRSYGYTF.

This clone came up a few times. The V call is TRBV29-1, the J call TRBJ1-1; D is unresolved. The CDR3 has 13 residues. The germline V and J ends were trimmed by 6 bases and 3 bases, with 14 bases remaining between them. Per germline, CDR1 SQVTM and CDR2 ANQGSEA. The CDR3 DNA sequence: TGCAGCGTCCTGACCGGCGGGGACACTGAAGCTTTCTTT. This encodes CSVLTGGDTEAFF.

The J gene is TRBJ1-2, the V gene TRBV2, with 7 positions matching TRBD1. CDR3 length: 13 residues. V was pared by 10 bases and J by 6 bases, with 11 bases of the junction left unmatched. Germline assignment: CDR1 SNHLY and CDR2 FYNNEI. In DNA, the CDR3 is TGTGCCAACCGGACGACAGGGACGCATGGCTACACCTTC. Its protein product is CANRTTGTHGYTF.

This sequence joins TRBV18 and TRBJ2-7, with D perhaps given as TRBD1 or TRBD2 (5 bases each). The CDR3 runs 13 residues. V was clipped by 2 bases and J by 7 bases, with 12 bases between them. Germline V gene data show CDR1 as KGHSH and CDR2 as LQKENI. CDR3 nucleotide sequence: TGTGCCAGCTCACCAGGGGACCTCAGGGAGCAGTACTTC. Translation: CASSPGDLREQYF.

This chain links TRBV7-2 with TRBJ2-2; D gene uncertain. Germline loops: CDR1 SGHTA, CDR2 FQGNSA. V lost 4 bases and J lost 2, with 14 bases in between. This CDR3 region has 16 residues. The CDR3 region has the DNA TGTGCCAGCAGCTATGGCGGCCTCACAAACACCGGGGAGCTGTTTTTT. It encodes CASSYGGLTNTGELFF.

In its sample, this clone was seen once. The chain is built from TRBV4-3 and TRBJ2-3; 9 bases map to TRBD1. Germline-derived CDR1 and CDR2 are LGHNA and YSLEER. J was trimmed by 5 bases and V by 4 bases; bases with no gene match: 7. CDR3 length equals 15 residues. The CDR3 sequence is CASSPGDREKDTQYF. CDR3 bases: TGCGCCAGCAGCCCTGGGGACAGGGAGAAAGATACGCAGTATTTT.

V is TRBV5-1 and J is TRBJ2-7; possibly TRBD2 for D (6 bases). The germline gives CDR1 SGHRS, CDR2 YFSETQ. CDR3 length equals 15 residues. V lost 1 base and J lost 3, with 14 bases in between. Here the CDR3 reads CASSLSLSGRYEQYF. The CDR3 region has the DNA TGCGCCAGCAGCTTGAGTCTTAGCGGCCGCTACGAGCAGTACTTC.

This chain joins TRBV28 and TRBJ1-1; TRBD1 matches 8 bases. Looked up from germline, CDR1 is MDHEN and CDR2 is SYDVKM. The CDR3 sequence is 16 residues long. Trimming at V came to 7 bases and at J to 5 bases, leaving 15 bases not matched to a gene. CDR3 sequence reads: CASIPSQGALATEAFF. The DNA for the CDR3 is TGTGCCAGCATCCCTAGCCAGGGGGCTCTTGCGACTGAAGCTTTCTTT.

The chain uses TRBV15 and TRBJ2-3, with D hard to call. The V gene lost 1 base and the J gene lost 8 bases, with 10 bases spanning the gap. The V gene's germline CDR1 is LNHNV and CDR2 YYDKDF (reference sequence). The CDR3 covers 13 residues. The CDR3 spells CATSRGFSATQYF. The CDR3 DNA is TGTGCCACCAGCAGAGGATTTTCAGCTACGCAGTATTTT.

V gene TRBV29-1 combines with J gene TRBJ2-2; D is unclear. The CDR3 spans 14 residues. V gave up 4 bases and J gave up 1 base, with 10 bases separating them. CDR1 is SQVTM, CDR2 ANQGSEA, per germline. The CDR3 DNA sequence: TGCAGCGTTGCATCTCGGATGAACACCGGGGAGCTGTTTTTT. Its protein product is CSVASRMNTGELFF.

This rearrangement joins TRBV29-1 to TRBJ2-1; possibly TRBD1 for D (6 bases). Germline CDR1 SQVTM, CDR2 ANQGSEA. The length of the CDR3 is 16 residues. Trimming left V 6 bases short and J 0 bases short, with 18 bases between. The CDR3 sequence: CSVDLRGDPSYNEQFF. CDR3 coding DNA: TGCAGCGTCGACCTCAGGGGAGATCCCTCCTACAATGAGCAGTTCTTC.

The V call is TRBV2, the J call TRBJ2-3; tentative D call: TRBD2 (6 bases). CDR1 and CDR2 from the germline V gene are SNHLY and FYNNEI. Trimming shortened V by 1 base and J by 9 bases, and 11 bases separated the two germline ends. The CDR3 is made up of 13 amino acids. The CDR3 DNA follows: TGTGCCAGCAGTGAAGGTGGGGGGAAGACGCAGTATTTT. Its translation: CASSEGGGKTQYF.

The chain's CDR3 is CASSLKAGLALGEQFF. The CDR3, as DNA: TGTGCCAGCAGCTTAAAGGCGGGACTAGCGTTGGGTGAGCAGTTCTTC. The chain employs TRBV11-2 and TRBJ2-1, with TRBD2 matching over 10 bases. V lost 2 bases, J lost 9 bases, and 10 bases stayed unmatched. This CDR3 is built from 16 residues. The germline CDR1 and CDR2 sequences are SGHAT and FQNNGV.

Details on this clone: A read error is likely, as this CDR3 ends without the conserved phenylalanine or tryptophan. The chain employs TRBV27 and TRBJ2-3; D remains unclear. Trimming took off 6 bases at V and 1 base at J, with 11 bases between the two ends. The CDR3 has 14 residues. CDR1 is MNHEY, CDR2 SMNVEV, per germline (reference sequence). CDR3 amino acids: CASRKGYRTDTQYL. Written as DNA, the CDR3 is TGTGCCAGCAGGAAAGGGTACCGCACAGATACGCAGTATCTT.

The chain recombines TRBV6-5 with TRBJ2-1, with D tentatively TRBD2 (6 bases). The CDR3 runs 14 residues. V was clipped by 6 bases and J by 11 bases, with 20 bases between them. CDR1 is MNHEY and CDR2 is SVGAGI in the germline V gene. In nucleotides, the CDR3 is TGTGCCAGCAGCCCGAAGTCGGTGCGGGATAAGCAGTTCTTC. Translated, it gives CASSPKSVRDKQFF.